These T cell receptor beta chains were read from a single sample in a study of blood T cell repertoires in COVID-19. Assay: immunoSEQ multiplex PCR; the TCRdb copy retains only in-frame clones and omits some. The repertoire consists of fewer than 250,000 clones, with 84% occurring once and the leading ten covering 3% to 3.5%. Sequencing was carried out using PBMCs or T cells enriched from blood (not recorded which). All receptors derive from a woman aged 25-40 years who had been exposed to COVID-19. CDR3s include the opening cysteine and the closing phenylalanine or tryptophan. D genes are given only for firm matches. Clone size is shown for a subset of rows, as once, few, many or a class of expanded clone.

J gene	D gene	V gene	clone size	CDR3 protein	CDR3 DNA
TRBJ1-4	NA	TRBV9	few	CASSVDPFANEKLFF	TGTGCCAGCAGCGTAGATCCGTTTGCTAATGAAAAACTGTTTTTT
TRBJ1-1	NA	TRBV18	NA	CASSRTGRTEAFF	TGTGCCAGCTCACGAACGGGGAGGACTGAAGCTTTCTTT
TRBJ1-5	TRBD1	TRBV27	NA	CASSYTGAAYSNQPQHF	TGTGCCAGCAGTTACACAGGGGCGGCGTATAGCAATCAGCCCCAGCATTTT
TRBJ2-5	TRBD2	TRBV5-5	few	CASNPRRGASETQYF	TGTGCCAGCAACCCAAGGCGGGGGGCCTCGGAGACCCAGTACTTC
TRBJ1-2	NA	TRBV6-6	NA	CASTDALGRGFYGYTF	TGTGCCAGCACCGACGCGCTGGGACGGGGGTTTTATGGCTACACCTTC
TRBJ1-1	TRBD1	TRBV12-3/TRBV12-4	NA	CASSRPTGVAFF	TGTGCCAGCAGTCGACCAACAGGGGTCGCTTTCTTT
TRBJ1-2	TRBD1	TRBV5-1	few	CASSSGGLGYGYTF	TGCGCCAGCAGCTCAGGGGGTCTTGGATATGGCTACACCTTC
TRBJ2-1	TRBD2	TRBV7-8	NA	CASSRIYGGDNEQFF	TGTGCCAGCAGCCGAATTTACGGGGGGGACAATGAGCAGTTCTTC
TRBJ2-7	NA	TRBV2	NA	CATETLDSAYEQYF	TGTGCCACCGAAACCCTAGACAGCGCCTACGAGCAGTACTTC
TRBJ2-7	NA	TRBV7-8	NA	CASSIRRGYEQYF	TGTGCCAGCAGCATCCGTCGCGGCTACGAGCAGTACTTC
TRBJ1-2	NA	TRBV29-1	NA	CSVISRDMEAYGYTF	TGCAGCGTTATAAGCCGGGACATGGAAGCCTATGGCTACACCTTC
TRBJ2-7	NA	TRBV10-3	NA	CAISESGRGTYEQYF	TGTGCCATCAGTGAGTCCGGGAGAGGGACCTACGAGCAGTACTTC
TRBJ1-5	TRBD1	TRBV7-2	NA	CASSATGGNQPQHF	TGTGCCAGCAGCGCGACAGGGGGGAATCAGCCCCAGCATTTT
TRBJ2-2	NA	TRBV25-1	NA	CASSDRDNTGELFF	TGTGCCAGCAGTGACAGGGATAACACCGGGGAGCTGTTTTTT
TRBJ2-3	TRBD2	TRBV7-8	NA	CASSYLSAGGTDTQYF	TGTGCCAGCAGTTACCTTAGCGCGGGGGGCACAGATACGCAGTATTTT
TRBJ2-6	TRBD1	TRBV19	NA	CASRDRASGANVLTF	TGTGCCAGTAGAGACAGGGCCTCTGGGGCCAACGTCCTGACTTTC
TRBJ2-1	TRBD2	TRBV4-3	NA	CASSQGLGGASAYNEQFF	TGCGCCAGCAGCCAAGGGCTGGGAGGGGCCTCGGCCTACAATGAGCAGTTCTTC
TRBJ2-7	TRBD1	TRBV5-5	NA	CASSLAPGGSYEQYF	TGTGCCAGCAGCTTGGCCCCAGGGGGATCCTACGAGCAGTACTTC
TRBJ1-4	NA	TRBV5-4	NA	CASSLFTGRFF	TGTGCCAGCAGCTTGTTTACAGGGCGGTTTTTT
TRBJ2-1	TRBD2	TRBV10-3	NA	CAITERGGRNEQFF	TGTGCCATCACGGAGCGGGGGGGCCGAAATGAGCAGTTCTTC